One and the same sample provided the 28 T cell receptor beta chains below, sequenced in a study of blood T cell repertoires in COVID-19. TCRdb's table, derived via immunoSEQ multiplex PCR, lists solely in-frame clones and lacks some. The data contain 390,000 or so clones, 87% of them singletons. Sequencing was performed on PBMCs or T cells enriched from blood (not recorded which). The receptors were gathered from a woman aged 45-65 years who had recovered from COVID-19.

This chain links TRBV6-5 with TRBJ1-2, with 9 bases fitting TRBD1. V was clipped by 4 bases and J by 6 bases; unmatched bases: 6. In germline, CDR1 is MNHEY, CDR2 SVGAGI. This CDR3 comprises 14 residues. For the CDR3, the DNA is TGTGCCAGCAGTTCCTACGGGACAGGGAATGGCTACACCTTC. Its protein is CASSSYGTGNGYTF.

CDR3 protein: CASSQLQLNEKLFF. In DNA, the CDR3 is TGCGCCAGCAGCCAACTACAGCTTAATGAAAAACTGTTTTTT. The rearrangement links TRBV4-1 to TRBJ1-4; D is unresolved. V dropped 2 bases and J dropped 4 bases, with 8 bases sitting between them. This CDR3 spans 14 amino acids. Germline assignment: CDR1 MGHRA and CDR2 YSYEKL.

The chain links TRBV7-8 to TRBJ2-3, with D possibly TRBD2 on 5 matching bases. V was cut by 5 bases and J by 2 bases, with 11 bases left in between. Germline CDR1 and CDR2: SGHVS and FQNEAQ. This CDR3 spans 14 amino acids. CDR3 sequence reads: CASSMRAHTDTQYF. CDR3 bases: TGTGCCAGCAGCATGAGGGCGCACACAGATACGCAGTATTTT.

The chain is built from TRBV29-1 and TRBJ2-1; D perhaps matches TRBD2 (5 bases). Germline V gene lookup returns CDR1 SQVTM and CDR2 ANQGSEA. The CDR3 is 11 residues long. V lost 7 bases to trimming and J lost 7 bases, with 11 bases between them. CDR3 sequence: CSGEEENEQFF. DNA of the CDR3: TGCAGCGGAGAGGAGGAGAATGAGCAGTTCTTC.

The chain joins TRBV19 to TRBJ2-2; 8 positions match TRBD2. The V gene end was trimmed by 7 bases and the J gene end by 4 bases; junction bases not matched to a gene: 11. The germline CDR1 and CDR2 sequences are LNHDA and SQIVND (reference sequence). The CDR3 runs 16 residues. The CDR3 coding sequence is TGTGCCAGTAAGATTCCCGGCGGGGGGTTCACCGGGGAGCTGTTTTTT. This codes for CASKIPGGGFTGELFF.

The V gene is TRBV28, the J gene TRBJ1-5, with 8 bases aligning to TRBD1. CDR1 is MDHEN and CDR2 is SYDVKM in the germline V gene. The CDR3 runs to 14 residues. Trimming cost V 7 bases and J 6 bases; bases outside gene matches: 8. The CDR3 protein is CASTKDRVIQPQHF. The CDR3 region has the DNA TGTGCCAGCACCAAGGACAGGGTAATTCAGCCCCAGCATTTT.

The CDR3 here is CASTQAAYGYTF. CDR3 sequence (DNA): TGTGCCAGCACTCAAGCGGCCTATGGCTACACCTTC. The chain couples TRBV12-3 or TRBV12-4 to TRBJ1-2; no reliable D call. V gave up 7 bases and J gave up 4 bases, with 10 bases separating them. This CDR3 is built from 12 residues.

V usage is TRBV28 and J usage is TRBJ2-6, with 8 bases lining up with TRBD1. Germline trimming cut 8 bases from V and 0 bases from J; bases unmatched to any gene: 12. CDR3 size: 18 residues. Germline CDR1 reads MDHEN; CDR2 reads SYDVKM. DNA of the CDR3: TGTGCCAGCCACCGTTCGCGACAGGGGAACTCTGGGGCCAACGTCCTGACTTTC. Translation gives CASHRSRQGNSGANVLTF. The full variable domain, completed using reference TRBV28 and TRBJ2-6, is DVKVTQSSRYLVKRTGEKVFLECVQDMDHENMFWYRQDPGLGLRLIYFSYDVKMKEKGDIPEGYSVSREKKERFSLILESASTNQTSMYLCASHRSRQGNSGANVLTFGAGSRLTVL.

The J gene is TRBJ1-1, the V gene TRBV6-5; no clear D gene. CDR3 size: 13 residues. In germline, CDR1 is MNHEY, CDR2 SVGAGI. Trimming removed 4 bases at V and 7 bases at J, with 13 bases between. The CDR3: CASSLPPRREAFF. The CDR3 nucleotides are TGTGCCAGCAGTTTACCCCCGCGGCGTGAAGCTTTCTTT.

The CDR3 loop reads CASRRDTGELFF. The DNA of the CDR3 is TGTGCCAGCAGACGCGACACCGGGGAGCTGTTTTTT. The chain employs TRBV5-6 and TRBJ2-2; no firm D call. The CDR3 has 12 residues. Trimming left V 5 bases short and J 3 bases short, with 5 bases between. The germline CDR1 and CDR2 sequences are SGHDT and YYEEEE. Combining the CDR3 with reference TRBV5-6 and TRBJ2-2 gives the whole variable domain DAGVTQSPTHLIKTRGQQVTLRCSPKSGHDTVSWYQQALGQGPQFIFQYYEEEERQRGNFPDRFSGHQFPNYSSELNVNALLLGDSALYLCASRRDTGELFFGEGSRLTVL.

This chain connects TRBV27 to TRBJ1-5; a possible D gene is TRBD1 (5 bases). V was pared by 6 bases and J by 1 base, with 10 bases between. CDR1 is MNHEY and CDR2 is SMNVEV in the germline V gene (reference sequence). The CDR3 covers 14 residues. The CDR3 loop reads CASRLAGSNQPQHF. For the CDR3, the DNA is TGTGCCAGCAGACTGGCAGGGAGCAATCAGCCCCAGCATTTT.

This clone was seen just once. The chain links TRBV23-1 to TRBJ1-2, with a possible D match to TRBD1 (5 bases). TRBV23-1 counts as an open reading frame of uncertain function. V gave up 0 bases and J gave up 7 bases, with 21 bases separating them. This CDR3 region has 17 residues. The CDR3 region is CASSQSGRSGTKAGYTF. Written as DNA, the CDR3 is TGCGCCAGCAGTCAATCGGGCAGATCGGGGACTAAGGCTGGCTACACCTTC.

The chain recombines TRBV5-6 with TRBJ2-4; D gene ambiguous. Germline V gives CDR1 SGHDT, CDR2 YYEEEE. V lost 4 bases to trimming and J lost 6 bases, with 14 bases between them. This CDR3 spans 14 amino acids. The CDR3 DNA sequence: TGTGCCAGCAGCCCCATCCGGTCTGGAAACATTCAGTACTTC. Encoded protein: CASSPIRSGNIQYF.

The gene calls are TRBV7-8 and TRBJ1-4; D unresolved. The CDR3 spans 13 residues. The V gene lost 4 bases and the J gene lost 8 bases, with 11 bases spanning the gap. The germline CDR1 and CDR2 sequences are SGHVS and FQNEAQ. The CDR3 DNA is TGTGCCAGCAGCTCCCCGCCTGGCGAAAAACTGTTTTTT. It encodes CASSSPPGEKLFF.

This chain uses TRBV5-6 with TRBJ2-1; 12 bases map to TRBD2. CDR3 size: 16 residues. V gave up 3 bases and J gave up 6 bases; unmatched junction bases: 7. Germline assignment: CDR1 SGHDT and CDR2 YYEEEE. The CDR3 nucleotides are TGTGCCAGCAGCTGGTACGGACTAGCGGGGTTCAATGAGCAGTTCTTC. Protein sequence: CASSWYGLAGFNEQFF.

This chain uses TRBV18 with TRBJ2-1; 8 bases are shared with TRBD1. The CDR3 length is 15 residues. Per germline, CDR1 KGHSH and CDR2 LQKENI. After removal of 0 bases from V and 4 bases from J, the junction contained 2 bases not matched to a gene. The CDR3 sequence: CASSPPTGEYNEQFF. Written as DNA, the CDR3 is TGTGCCAGCTCACCACCGACAGGGGAATACAATGAGCAGTTCTTC.

This clone was observed a few times. The CDR3 loop reads CSASPGTRAMSYEQYF. The CDR3 coding sequence is TGCAGTGCTAGTCCCGGGACTAGGGCTATGAGCTACGAGCAGTACTTC. The chain carries TRBV20-1 and TRBJ2-7; TRBD2 aligns across 8 bases. With V trimmed by 3 bases and J by 3 bases, 13 bases remained unmatched. CDR1 is DFQATT, CDR2 SNEGSKA, per germline (reference sequence). There are 16 residues in the CDR3.

The chain combines TRBV4-1 with TRBJ1-1; TRBD1 aligns across 8 bases. There are 11 residues in the CDR3. V trimming: 8 bases; J trimming: 9 bases; junction bases outside the gene matches: 5. CDR1 is MGHRA, CDR2 YSYEKL, per germline. CDR3 coding DNA: TGCGCCAGCGGCACAGGGGGGCAAGCTTTCTTT. It codes for CASGTGGQAFF.

The chain is built from TRBV11-2 and TRBJ1-2; 9 bases match TRBD1. Germline lookup yields CDR1 SGHAT and CDR2 FQNNGV. The CDR3 has 15 amino acids. V was clipped by 2 bases and J by 7 bases; unmatched bases: 8. The CDR3 protein is CASSLMGQGSSGYTF. CDR3 bases: TGTGCCAGCAGCTTAATGGGACAGGGATCGAGTGGCTACACCTTC.

The chain carries TRBV30 and TRBJ1-5, with D unresolved. The CDR3 sequence is 14 residues long. The germline V and J ends were trimmed by 0 bases and 10 bases, with 16 bases remaining between them. CDR1 and CDR2 from the germline V gene are GTSNPN and SVGIG (reference sequence). The CDR3 DNA is TGTGCCTGGAGTGTAGTAGGGCCCGGGGAACCCCAGCATTTT. Protein product: CAWSVVGPGEPQHF.

The chain couples TRBV7-6 to TRBJ2-6; D is unclear. The CDR3 covers 15 residues. Looked up from germline, CDR1 is SGHVS and CDR2 is FNYEAQ. Trimming took off 3 bases at V and 2 bases at J, with 8 bases between the two ends. CDR3 in amino acids: CASSLAGTGANVLTF. The CDR3 DNA reads as TGTGCCAGCAGCTTGGCAGGCACTGGGGCCAACGTCCTGACTTTC. The full variable domain, with the rest looked up from reference TRBV7-6 and TRBJ2-6, is GAGVSQSPRYKVTKRGQDVALRCDPISGHVSLYWYRQALGQGPEFLTYFNYEAQQDKSGLPNDRFSAERPEGSISTLTIQRTEQRDSAMYRCASSLAGTGANVLTFGAGSRLTVL.

The chain uses TRBV7-9 and TRBJ1-2; 10 nucleotides match TRBD1. Trimming cost V 8 bases and J 7 bases; bases outside gene matches: 4. Germline loops: CDR1 SEHNR, CDR2 FQNEAQ (reference sequence). The CDR3 length is 12 residues. The CDR3 loop is CASDRDRGGYTF. CDR3 sequence (DNA): TGTGCCAGCGACCGGGACAGGGGTGGCTACACCTTC.

This clone was recorded only once. J is TRBJ1-1 and V is TRBV27; maybe TRBD1 (5 bases). V lost 7 bases, J lost 4 bases, and 22 bases lay in between. Germline CDR1 is MNHEY and CDR2 is SMNVEV (reference sequence). This CDR3 is built from 16 residues. Here the CDR3 reads CASNPGWVGGSTEAFF. The CDR3 bases are TGTGCCAGCAACCCTGGATGGGTCGGGGGGAGCACTGAAGCTTTCTTT.

This clone was detected only a few times. The V gene is TRBV4-1, the J gene TRBJ1-1, with D unclear. The germline gives CDR1 MGHRA, CDR2 YSYEKL. CDR3 length: 13 residues. V was shortened by 4 bases and J by 2 bases, with 8 bases between the two germline ends. The CDR3 is CASSLTANTEAFF. CDR3 sequence (DNA): TGCGCCAGCAGCCTTACAGCAAACACTGAAGCTTTCTTT.

This chain links TRBV28 with TRBJ1-2; 7 bases line up with TRBD1. With 5 bases clipped from V and 8 bases from J, the junction kept 17 bases outside the gene matches. The CDR3 is 16 amino acids. Germline values: CDR1 MDHEN, CDR2 SYDVKM. CDR3 protein: CASSRQGRGLISGYTF. The CDR3 DNA sequence: TGTGCCAGCAGTAGACAGGGAAGGGGATTGATATCCGGCTACACCTTC.

CDR3 loop: CASSHDRTGMNTEAFF. The CDR3 DNA follows: TGCGCCAGCAGCCACGACAGGACAGGGATGAACACTGAAGCTTTCTTT. The rearrangement joins TRBV4-3 to TRBJ1-1; 8 nucleotides agree with TRBD1. J was trimmed by 0 bases and V by 3 bases; bases with no gene match: 6. Germline CDR1 is LGHNA and CDR2 is YSLEER. This CDR3 is 16 amino acids long.

The chain recombines TRBV28 with TRBJ1-5, with 7 bases lining up with TRBD1. The CDR3 runs to 17 residues. Germline CDR1 and CDR2: MDHEN and SYDVKM. The V segment lost 4 bases and the J segment 5 bases; nucleotides outside the gene matches: 14. The CDR3 is CASSSYADRVVYQPQHF. Written as DNA, the CDR3 is TGTGCCAGCAGTTCCTATGCCGACAGGGTAGTCTATCAGCCCCAGCATTTT.

The V and J genes are TRBV19 and TRBJ1-6, with TRBD1 identical over 9 bases. The V gene end was trimmed by 7 bases and the J gene end by 11 bases; junction bases not matched to a gene: 12. There are 15 residues in the CDR3. Germline CDR1 reads LNHDA; CDR2 reads SQIVND (reference sequence). The CDR3 DNA is TGTGCCAGTACCCCCCGGGACAGGGACATTCCACCCCTCCACTTT. Translating gives CASTPRDRDIPPLHF.